This T cell receptor (beta chain) appears in the sequencing data of a study of shared clonotypes between healthy human individuals. TCRdb's table, derived via immunoSEQ multiplex PCR, lists solely in-frame clones and lacks some. This sample has 300,000 to 400,000 clones; roughly 70% occur once, and the top ten carry about 9.4%. The V gene's germline CDR1 is GTSNPN and CDR2 SVGIG (reference sequence). CDR3 length: 13 residues. This clonotype was sampled from a man aged 30 to 39 in good health. The rearrangement joins TRBV30 to TRBJ2-1, with 8 bases fitting TRBD1. The sequencing sample was made of memory CD4+ T cells sorted from blood. Subset described: CD45RA-negative fraction. The CDR3 spells CARTGGSYNEQFF. The CDR3 bases are TGTGCTCGTACAGGGGGCTCCTACAATGAGCAGTTCTTC.